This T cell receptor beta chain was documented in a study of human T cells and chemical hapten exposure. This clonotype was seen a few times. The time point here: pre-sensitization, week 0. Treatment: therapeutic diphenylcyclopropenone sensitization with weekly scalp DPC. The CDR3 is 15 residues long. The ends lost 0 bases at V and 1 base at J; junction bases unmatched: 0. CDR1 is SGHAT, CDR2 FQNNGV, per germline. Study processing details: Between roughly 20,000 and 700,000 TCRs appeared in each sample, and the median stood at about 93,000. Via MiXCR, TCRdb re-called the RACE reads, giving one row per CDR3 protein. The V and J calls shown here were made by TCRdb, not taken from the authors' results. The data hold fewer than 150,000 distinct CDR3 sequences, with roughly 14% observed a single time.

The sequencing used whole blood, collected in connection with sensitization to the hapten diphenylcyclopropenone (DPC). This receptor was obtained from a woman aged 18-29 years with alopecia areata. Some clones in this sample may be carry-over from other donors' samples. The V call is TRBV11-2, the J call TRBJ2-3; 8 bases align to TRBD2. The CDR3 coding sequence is TGTGCCAGCAGCTTAGAAGCGGGGGGCACAGATACGCAGTATTTT. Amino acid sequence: CASSLEAGGTDTQYF.